The table lists the clone carrying this T cell receptor (beta chain) with a count of one. This entry belongs to a study of cytomegalovirus exposure and HLA in healthy donors. The V end lost 0 bases, the J end lost 2 bases, and 8 bases lay between the germline ends. The length of the CDR3 is 14 residues. Germline-derived CDR1 and CDR2 are SGHRS and YFSETQ. The primer mix had 60 Vbeta and 13 Jbeta primers. The table came from immunoSEQ multiplex PCR; TCRdb's copy has only in-frame clones and leaves some out. The sample records more than 200,000 clones, over 60% being singletons. This sequence joins TRBV5-1 and TRBJ1-2; maybe TRBD1 (5 bases). Material: PBMCs. This TCR was sampled from a man aged 40-50 years in good health and CMV-seronegative. The CDR3 is CASSLGTPNYGYTF. The CDR3 region has the DNA TGCGCCAGCAGCTTGGGGACACCGAACTATGGCTACACCTTC.